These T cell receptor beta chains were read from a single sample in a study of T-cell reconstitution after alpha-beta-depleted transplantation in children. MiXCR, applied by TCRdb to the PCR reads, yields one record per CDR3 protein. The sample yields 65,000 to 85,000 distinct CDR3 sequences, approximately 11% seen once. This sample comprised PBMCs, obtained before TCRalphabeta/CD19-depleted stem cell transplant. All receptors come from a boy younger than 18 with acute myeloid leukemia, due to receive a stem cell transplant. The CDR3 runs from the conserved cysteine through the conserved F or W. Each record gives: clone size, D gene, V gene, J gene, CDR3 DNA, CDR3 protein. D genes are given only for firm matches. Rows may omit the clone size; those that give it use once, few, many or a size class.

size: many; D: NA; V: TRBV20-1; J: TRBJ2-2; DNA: TGCAGTGCTTTCGACAGGTCTCGGCGGAGCACCGGGGAGCTGTTTTTT; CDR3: CSAFDRSRRSTGELFF
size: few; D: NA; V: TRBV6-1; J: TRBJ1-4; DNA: TGTGCCAGCAGTGAAGGGGCAGGGGAGAATGAAAAACTGTTTTTT; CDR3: CASSEGAGENEKLFF
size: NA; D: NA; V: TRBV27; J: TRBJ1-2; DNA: TGTGCCAGCAGTTTCTCGGGACTGACATTTTCCGGCTACACCTTC; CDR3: CASSFSGLTFSGYTF
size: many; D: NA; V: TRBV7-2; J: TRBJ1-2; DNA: TGTGCCAGCAGCTTTGACCCCTTCAACTATGGCTACACCTTC; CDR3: CASSFDPFNYGYTF
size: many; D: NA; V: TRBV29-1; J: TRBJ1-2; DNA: TGCAGCGTGGAGGAAGAGACAAGGTTCTATGGCTACACCTTC; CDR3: CSVEEETRFYGYTF
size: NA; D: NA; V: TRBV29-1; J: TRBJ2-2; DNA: TGCAGCGAGACCAGGGTTTCAAACGGGGAGCTGTTTTTT; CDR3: CSETRVSNGELFF
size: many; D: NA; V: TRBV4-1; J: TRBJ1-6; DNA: TGCGCCAGCAGCCAAGATTACGAGGGAAGCTCCTATAATTCACCCCTCCACTTT; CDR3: CASSQDYEGSSYNSPLHF
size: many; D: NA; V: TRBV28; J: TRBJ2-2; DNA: TGTGCCGGAAACAGGAACACCGGGGAGCTGTTTTTT; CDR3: CAGNRNTGELFF
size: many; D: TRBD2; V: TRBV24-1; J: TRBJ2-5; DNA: TGTGCCACCAGTGACCCCACCGGCGGGGGAGAGACCCAGTACTTC; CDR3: CATSDPTGGGETQYF
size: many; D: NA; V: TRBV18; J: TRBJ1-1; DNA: TGTGCCAGCTCACCAAAGAATGCGAACACTGAAGCTTTCTTT; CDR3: CASSPKNANTEAFF
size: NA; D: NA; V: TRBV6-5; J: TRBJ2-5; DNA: TGTGCCAGCAGTTACGAAGCTCTGGGATTGCAAGAGACCCAGTACTTC; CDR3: CASSYEALGLQETQYF
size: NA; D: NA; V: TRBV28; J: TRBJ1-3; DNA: TGTGCCAGCAGTGTCTTTACAATGGGTGGAAACACCATATATTTT; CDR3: CASSVFTMGGNTIYF
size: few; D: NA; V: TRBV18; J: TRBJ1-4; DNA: TGTGCCAGCTCACGTAAGGACGGGAGCGTTAATGAAAAACTGTTTTTT; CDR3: CASSRKDGSVNEKLFF
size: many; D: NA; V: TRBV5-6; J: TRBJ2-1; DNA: TGTGCCAGCAGCTTGGTGACAAACAATGAGCAGTTCTTC; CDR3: CASSLVTNNEQFF
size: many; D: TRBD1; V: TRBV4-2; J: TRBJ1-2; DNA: TGTGCCAGCAGCCAAGATTCACAGGGGGGGGTCTACACCTTC; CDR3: CASSQDSQGGVYTF
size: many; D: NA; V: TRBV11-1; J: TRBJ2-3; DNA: TGTGCCAGCAGTCTGACAGGGAGGCCCACCCCTAGCACAGATACGCAGTATTTT; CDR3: CASSLTGRPTPSTDTQYF
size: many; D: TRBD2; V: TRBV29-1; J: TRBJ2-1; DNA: TGCAGCGTTAACCCGGGACTAGGAGAGCAGTTCTTC; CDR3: CSVNPGLGEQFF
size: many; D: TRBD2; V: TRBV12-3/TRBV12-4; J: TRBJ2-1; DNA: TGTGCCAGCAGTTTATCTACCGGGACTAGATTTGAGCAGTTCTTC; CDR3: CASSLSTGTRFEQFF
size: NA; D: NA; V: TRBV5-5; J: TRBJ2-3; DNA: TGTGTCAGCAGCTTTGGGGGTGAAGATACGCAGTATTTT; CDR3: CVSSFGGEDTQYF
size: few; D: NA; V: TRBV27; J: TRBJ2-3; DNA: TGTGCCAGCAGTACCCTGTGGAGGGGGCAAAGCACAGATACGCAGTATTTT; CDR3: CASSTLWRGQSTDTQYF
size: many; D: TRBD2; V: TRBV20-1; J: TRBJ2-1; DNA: TGCAGTGCTAGGGCTAGCGGGAGAGCATACAATGAGCAGTTCTTC; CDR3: CSARASGRAYNEQFF
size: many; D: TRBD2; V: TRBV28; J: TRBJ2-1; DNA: TGTGCCAGCAGTTTATATCTAGCGGGAGAGGATGAGCAGTTCTTC; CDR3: CASSLYLAGEDEQFF
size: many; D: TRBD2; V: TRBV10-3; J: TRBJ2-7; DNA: TGTGCCATCAGTCCGGGGGCGCGGGAGGTATACGAGCAGTACTTC; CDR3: CAISPGAREVYEQYF
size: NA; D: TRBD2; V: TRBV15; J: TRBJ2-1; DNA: TGTGCCACCAGCAGATGGGGGACTAGCGGATACAATGAGCAGTTCTTC; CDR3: CATSRWGTSGYNEQFF
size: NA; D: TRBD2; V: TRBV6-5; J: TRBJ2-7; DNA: TGTGCCAGCAGTTATAAGCTAGCGGGAGTGTACGAGCAGTACTTC; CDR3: CASSYKLAGVYEQYF
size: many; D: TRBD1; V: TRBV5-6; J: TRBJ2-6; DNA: TGTGCCAGCAGCCTCTCGACAGGGCCCACCTCTGGGGCCAACGTCCTGACTTTC; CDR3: CASSLSTGPTSGANVLTF